This is a list of T cell receptor beta chains from one sample in a study of T cells in Graves' hyperthyroidism and ophthalmopathy. TCRdb redid the calling of the multiplex PCR reads with MiXCR, one entry per CDR3 protein. The table lists 300,000 to 400,000 distinct CDR3 sequences, about 18% of them singletons. The sequencing input was blood. The source is a young man with Graves' ophthalmopathy. CDR3s include the opening cysteine and the closing phenylalanine or tryptophan. D genes are given only for firm matches. Size is stated for part of the rows, as once, few or many counts, or as a class when the clone is expanded.

abundance,j_gene,d_gene,v_gene,CDR3aa,CDR3nt
many,TRBJ2-3,-,TRBV2,CASSAASKAADTQYF,TGTGCCAGCAGTGCTGCATCCAAAGCAGCAGATACGCAGTATTTT
many,TRBJ2-7,-,TRBV7-6,CASAQGPTYEQYF,TGTGCCAGCGCTCAGGGGCCCACCTACGAGCAGTACTTC
few,TRBJ2-7,-,TRBV7-8,CASSLGLVEEQYF,TGTGCCAGCAGCTTAGGACTAGTCGAGGAGCAGTACTTC
-,TRBJ2-1,TRBD2,TRBV7-6,CASSLVVAGGTRYHYNEQFF,TGTGCCAGCAGCTTAGTAGTAGCGGGGGGAACCCGCTACCATTACAATGAGCAGTTCTTC
-,TRBJ2-3,TRBD2,TRBV11-2,CASSLDPQAGTMYF,TGTGCCAGCAGCTTAGATCCCCAGGCGGGGACTATGTATTTT
many,TRBJ2-7,-,TRBV7-8,CASSHRFTLNDEQYF,TGTGCCAGCAGCCACAGATTCACCTTAAATGACGAGCAGTACTTC
many,TRBJ1-2,-,TRBV28,CASSLAQAYGYTF,TGTGCCAGCAGTTTAGCACAGGCCTATGGCTACACCTTC
many,TRBJ2-3,-,TRBV7-3,CASSPTGGGTDTQYF,TGTGCCAGCAGCCCTACAGGCGGTGGCACAGATACGCAGTATTTT
many,TRBJ2-2,-,TRBV3-1,CASSLHAGGGEYTGELFF,TGTGCCAGCAGCCTCCATGCTGGCGGGGGCGAATACACCGGGGAGCTGTTTTTT
-,TRBJ1-1,-,TRBV29-1,CSVASDPNTEAFF,TGCAGCGTTGCCTCGGATCCGAACACTGAAGCTTTCTTT
-,TRBJ2-5,-,TRBV19,CASGGEIAETQYF,TGTGCCAGTGGAGGGGAGATTGCGGAGACCCAGTACTTC
many,TRBJ2-7,-,TRBV5-1,CASSFTGSTYEQYF,TGCGCCAGCAGCTTCACGGGTTCGACCTACGAGCAGTACTTC
-,TRBJ2-7,-,TRBV25-1,CAGRLDSYEQYF,TGTGCCGGCAGATTGGACTCCTACGAGCAGTACTTC
few,TRBJ2-5,TRBD2,TRBV9,CASSVAPRLAQETQYF,TGTGCCAGCAGCGTAGCTCCCCGACTAGCCCAAGAGACCCAGTACTTC
many,TRBJ2-1,-,TRBV7-6,CASSLVTKQFF,TGTGCCAGCAGCTTAGTGACAAAGCAGTTCTTC
few,TRBJ2-1,TRBD2,TRBV7-9,CASSSPPSGGRGEQFF,TGTGCCAGCAGCTCCCCCCCTAGCGGGGGGCGGGGTGAGCAGTTCTTC
few,TRBJ2-1,TRBD2,TRBV9,CASRGPAPSGGTDYNEQFF,TGTGCCAGCAGGGGCCCGGCCCCTAGCGGGGGGACCGACTACAATGAGCAGTTCTTC
many,TRBJ2-3,TRBD2,TRBV7-3,CASSLTSGNTDTQYF,TGTGCCAGCAGCTTAACTAGCGGGAACACAGATACGCAGTATTTT
-,TRBJ2-1,-,TRBV19,CASSLGQGGDNEQFF,TGTGCCAGTAGCCTTGGACAGGGAGGGGACAATGAGCAGTTCTTC
few,TRBJ1-5,-,TRBV3-1,CASSGPPYEGLSGNQPQHF,TGTGCCAGCAGCGGACCCCCATATGAGGGGCTCAGCGGCAATCAGCCCCAGCATTTT
-,TRBJ2-1,TRBD1,TRBV5-5,CASSGTGGSNEQFF,TGTGCCAGCAGCGGGACAGGGGGGAGTAATGAGCAGTTCTTC
many,TRBJ1-3,-,TRBV28,CASSSGAGNTIYF,TGTGCCAGCAGTTCGGGGGCTGGAAACACCATATATTTT
few,TRBJ1-3,-,TRBV28,CASSTARLSGNTIYF,TGTGCCAGCAGTACCGCCCGTCTCTCTGGAAACACCATATATTTT
-,TRBJ2-1,-,TRBV5-1,CASSSSLGSSEQFF,TGTGCCAGCAGCTCATCCTTAGGGTCGAGTGAGCAGTTCTTC
few,TRBJ2-3,TRBD1,TRBV10-3,CAIGDRGYTDTQYF,TGTGCCATTGGGGACAGGGGGTACACAGATACGCAGTATTTT
-,TRBJ1-5,-,TRBV6-5,CASSYVPPPGNQPQHF,TGTGCCAGCAGTTATGTTCCCCCCCCGGGCAATCAGCCCCAGCATTTT
-,TRBJ1-1,TRBD1,TRBV7-6,CASSLRWTGPSRNTEAFF,TGTGCCAGCAGCCTGCGGTGGACAGGGCCCTCGAGAAACACTGAAGCTTTCTTT
many,TRBJ2-1,-,TRBV2,CASLGNEQFF,TGTGCCAGCTTGGGGAATGAGCAGTTCTTC
many,TRBJ2-7,TRBD1,TRBV5-1,CASSPLGQSYEQYF,TGCGCCAGCAGCCCCCTGGGACAGTCCTACGAGCAGTACTTC
-,TRBJ1-6,TRBD1,TRBV6-1,CASSPRLTGSNSPLHF,TGTGCCAGCAGTCCCCGGTTGACAGGGAGTAATTCACCCCTCCACTTT
few,TRBJ2-4,-,TRBV20-1,CSARDRGVTDIQYF,TGCAGTGCTAGAGACAGGGGGGTGACGGACATTCAGTACTTC
-,TRBJ1-3,TRBD1,TRBV5-1,CASRLTGVGNTIYF,TGCGCCAGCAGACTTACAGGGGTTGGAAACACCATATATTTT
many,TRBJ1-1,-,TRBV3-1,CASSQGHVVFF,TGTGCCAGCAGCCAAGGACACGTTGTTTTCTTT
many,TRBJ2-1,TRBD2,TRBV2,CASSEFSGGAGVEFF,TGTGCCAGCAGTGAATTTAGCGGGGGGGCCGGGGTAGAGTTCTTC
many,TRBJ2-7,-,TRBV5-1,CASSYDRAAGEQYF,TGCGCCAGCAGTTATGACAGGGCGGCGGGGGAGCAGTACTTC
many,TRBJ1-2,-,TRBV20-1,CSARPGARGYTF,TGCAGTGCTAGACCAGGGGCTAGGGGCTACACCTTC
-,TRBJ2-1,TRBD2,TRBV5-4,CASSFGAYGGNEQFF,TGTGCCAGCAGCTTTGGGGCTTACGGGGGGAATGAGCAGTTCTTC
many,TRBJ1-2,TRBD1,TRBV5-1,CASSLGQGFDYGYTF,TGCGCCAGCAGCTTGGGACAGGGTTTCGACTATGGCTACACCTTC
many,TRBJ2-7,-,TRBV7-6,CASSLLHASGGPPYEQYF,TGTGCCAGCAGCTTACTACATGCGTCCGGGGGTCCCCCCTACGAGCAGTACTTC
-,TRBJ1-1,TRBD1,TRBV5-1,CASRTFGTGDTEAFF,TGCGCCAGCAGAACCTTCGGGACAGGGGACACTGAAGCTTTCTTT
few,TRBJ2-7,TRBD1,TRBV2,CASSAHRDRGGYEQYF,TGTGCCAGCAGCGCCCACCGGGACAGGGGGGGCTACGAGCAGTACTTC
many,TRBJ1-3,TRBD1,TRBV5-1,CASSPGTGGNTIYF,TGCGCCAGCAGCCCCGGGACAGGAGGAAACACCATATATTTT
many,TRBJ2-3,-,TRBV11-2,CASSHSRGSNTDTQYF,TGTGCCAGCAGCCATAGCAGGGGTTCTAACACAGATACGCAGTATTTT
many,TRBJ2-7,TRBD1,TRBV27,CASSFGTGTNRGYEQYF,TGTGCCAGCAGTTTCGGGACAGGGACCAACCGGGGTTACGAGCAGTACTTC
many,TRBJ1-2,-,TRBV29-1,CSVDNDGSYGYTF,TGCAGCGTTGACAACGACGGATCATATGGCTACACCTTC
few,TRBJ2-5,-,TRBV11-2,CASSPGGQKTQYF,TGTGCCAGCAGCCCAGGGGGGCAGAAGACCCAGTACTTC
many,TRBJ2-7,-,TRBV10-3,CAISEITGPPYEQYF,TGTGCCATCAGTGAAATAACAGGACCCCCCTACGAGCAGTACTTC
many,TRBJ1-2,-,TRBV6-1,CASSDLTGYGYTF,TGTGCCAGCAGTGATCTAACAGGGTATGGCTACACCTTC
many,TRBJ2-7,TRBD1,TRBV27,CASSPPGQELYEQYF,TGTGCCAGCAGCCCCCCGGGACAGGAGCTATACGAGCAGTACTTC
-,TRBJ2-1,TRBD2,TRBV20-1,CSASDARRGAVYNEQFF,TGCAGTGCAAGCGATGCCAGGCGGGGGGCAGTCTACAATGAGCAGTTCTTC
many,TRBJ1-1,TRBD1,TRBV5-1,CASSPGQALNTEAFF,TGCGCCAGCAGCCCAGGACAGGCATTGAACACTGAAGCTTTCTTT